Here is one T cell receptor (beta chain) with its context. Libraries were prepared by immunoSEQ multiplex PCR; TCRdb keeps only in-frame clonotypes and omits some of them. The sample lists some 150,000 clones, 85% to 90% occurring once. This entry belongs to a study of blood T cell repertoires in COVID-19. V gave up 5 bases and J gave up 1 base; unmatched junction bases: 10. The CDR3 length is 16 residues. Germline CDR1 is SGHTA and CDR2 is FQGNSA. The chain combines TRBV7-2 with TRBJ2-5; 7 bases line up with TRBD2. The TCR sequence derives from a human donor in a cohort sampled during active COVID-19. Sequences were obtained from peripheral blood. The chain's CDR3 is CASSPGRHQTQETQYF. In nucleotides, the CDR3 is TGTGCCAGCAGCCCCGGGAGGCACCAGACCCAAGAGACCCAGTACTTC.